These 2 T cell receptor beta chains came from one sample sequenced in a study. Amplification of TRBV12-4/TRBJ1-2 clonotypes used adaptor-ligated barcode primers. From the multiplex PCR reads, TCRdb called clonotypes with MiXCR, one entry per CDR3 protein. The sample lists approximately 600 distinct CDR3 sequences, 20% to 25% seen once, with 20% in the top ten. Sequencing was carried out using naive CD4+ T cells sorted from blood. Subset indicated: naive CD4+ T cells, CD4+CD45RA+CD25-. These receptors were taken from a female donor with breast cancer.

The chain joins TRBV12-3 or TRBV12-4 to TRBJ1-2; TRBD1 agrees at 7 bases. The CDR3 extends over 13 amino acids. J gave up 7 bases and V 6 bases, and 8 bases lay outside the gene matches. For the CDR3, the DNA is TGTGCCAGCAGCATAGACAGGGTGGGTGGCTACACCTTC. It yields the protein CASSIDRVGGYTF.

By frequency in the sample, this clonotype is large. The chain carries TRBV12-5 and TRBJ1-2; TRBD1 is a possible D gene (5 bases). The V end lost 0 bases, the J end lost 4 bases, and 15 bases lay between the germline ends. The germline CDR1 and CDR2 sequences are LGHNT and FRNRAP. This CDR3 has 16 residues. The chain's CDR3 is CASGLVLGRGRYGYTF. The DNA of the CDR3 is TGTGCTAGTGGTTTGGTACTGGGGCGGGGTCGCTATGGCTACACCTTC.